What follows are 6 T cell receptor beta chains derived from one specimen sequenced in a study of blood T cell repertoires in COVID-19. Profiled with immunoSEQ multiplex PCR; TCRdb holds only in-frame clones, not every one. The sample yields approximately 23,000 clones, roughly 91% seen once. The specimen sequenced was peripheral blood. These receptors were collected from a man between 65 and 85 years old with acute or convalescent COVID-19.

The genes are TRBV5-1 and TRBJ2-2; the D gene is possibly TRBD1 (5 bases). Trimming pared 7 bases from V and 4 bases from J, leaving 14 bases between. The CDR3 contains 14 residues. Germline V gives CDR1 SGHRS, CDR2 YFSETQ. The CDR3 spells CASGARPGTGELFF. The DNA for the CDR3 is TGCGCCAGCGGGGCGAGACCTGGCACCGGGGAGCTGTTTTTT.

CDR3: CASSLAGGGEAFF. The CDR3 DNA reads TGTGCCAGCAGTTTAGCGGGAGGCGGAGAAGCTTTCTTT. The chain uses TRBV12-3 or TRBV12-4 and TRBJ1-1; D not certain. The CDR3 length is 13 residues. Between the trimmed V and J ends, which lost 0 bases and 8 bases, there was a span of 10 bases.

V usage is TRBV28 and J usage is TRBJ2-7; 10 nucleotides align to TRBD2. Per germline, CDR1 MDHEN and CDR2 SYDVKM. This CDR3 is 17 amino acids long. Trimming at V came to 3 bases and at J to 1 base, leaving 9 bases not matched to a gene. CDR3 in amino acids: CASSFVLAGDGSYEQYF. CDR3 in DNA: TGTGCCAGCAGTTTTGTTCTAGCGGGAGACGGGTCCTACGAGCAGTACTTC.

The CDR3 DNA reads as TGTGCCAGCAGCCAAGATACGGGGGGCCGAGGCTACACCTTC. This codes for CASSQDTGGRGYTF. The V call is TRBV4-2, the J call TRBJ1-2; tentative D call: TRBD1 (6 bases). V was shortened by 0 bases and J by 8 bases, with 13 bases between the two germline ends. Per the germline V gene, CDR1 is LGHNA and CDR2 is YNFKEQ. There are 14 residues in the CDR3.

The CDR3 region is CASSFGDRENGYTF. DNA for the CDR3: TGCGCCAGCAGCTTCGGGGACAGAGAAAATGGCTACACCTTC. The chain combines TRBV5-1 with TRBJ1-2; the match to TRBD1 covers 7 bases. The CDR3 has 14 residues. In germline, CDR1 is SGHRS, CDR2 YFSETQ. J was trimmed by 6 bases and V by 2 bases; bases with no gene match: 7.

V usage is TRBV19 and J usage is TRBJ2-1; D is perhaps TRBD1 (6 bases). The CDR3 loop spans 16 amino acids. Germline values: CDR1 LNHDA, CDR2 SQIVND (reference sequence). The V gene lost 6 bases and the J gene lost 0 bases, with 15 bases spanning the gap. The CDR3: CASRPGHLGSYNEQFF. The CDR3 region has the DNA TGTGCCAGTAGACCGGGACACCTCGGCTCCTACAATGAGCAGTTCTTC.